These 23 T cell receptor beta chains were sequenced from one sample in a study of OX40 agonist ivuxolimab in advanced cancers. The library came from the immunoSEQ multiplex PCR assay. This immuneACCESS table, as held by TCRdb, lists in-frame sequences with V and J called but not all clones. Of the missing ones, under half trace to an unresolved V gene in checked studies; the others have no known cause. The sample table records about 22,000 clones; approximately 79% of these occur just once. The ten largest clones take up around 13% of the sample. Material: CD4+ or CD8+ T cells sorted from blood, obtained in a trial of the OX40 agonist ivuxolimab. These receptors all stem from an adult with an advanced solid tumor such as melanoma, head and neck, liver or kidney cancer.

In this sample, this clone turned up a few times. The V and J genes are TRBV28 and TRBJ1-5; perhaps TRBD1 as D (5 bases). With 3 bases removed from V and 5 bases from J, the gap between germline ends came to 11 bases. CDR1 is MDHEN and CDR2 is SYDVKM in the germline V gene. The length of the CDR3 is 14 residues. In nucleotides, the CDR3 is TGTGCCAGCAGTTTCGCAGGGATGGATCAGCCCCAGCATTTT. This encodes CASSFAGMDQPQHF.

The chain combines TRBV4-1 with TRBJ2-7; 7 nucleotides agree with TRBD1. The CDR3 runs to 15 residues. CDR1 MGHRA and CDR2 YSYEKL come from the germline V gene. The J segment lost 3 bases and the V segment lost 0 bases, leaving 5 bases of the junction unmatched. Here the CDR3 reads CASSQEGTEFYEQYF. CDR3 sequence (DNA): TGCGCCAGCAGCCAAGAGGGGACAGAGTTCTACGAGCAGTACTTC.

The J gene is TRBJ2-7, the V gene TRBV4-1, with D possibly being TRBD1 (6 bases). Germline CDR1 MGHRA, CDR2 YSYEKL. V was shortened by 3 bases and J by 1 base, with 13 bases between the two germline ends. The CDR3 has 15 residues. DNA of the CDR3: TGCGCCAGCAGCCAGGTAGTTCAGGGGTCCTACGAGCAGTACTTC. It encodes CASSQVVQGSYEQYF.

The genes are TRBV28 and TRBJ1-1; D perhaps matches TRBD1 (6 bases). The CDR3 has 17 amino acids. CDR1 MDHEN and CDR2 SYDVKM come from the germline V gene. Trimming removed 5 bases from V and 2 bases from J, with 21 bases in between. CDR3 in amino acids: CASSRRGGIQGNTEAFF. The DNA for the CDR3 is TGTGCCAGCAGTCGGAGGGGGGGGATACAGGGCAACACTGAAGCTTTCTTT.

The chain joins TRBV7-9 to TRBJ2-7; TRBD1 agrees at 7 bases. The V gene's germline CDR1 is SEHNR and CDR2 FQNEAQ (reference sequence). Trimming removed 5 bases from V and 2 bases from J; junction bases left unmatched: 6. The CDR3 sequence is 14 residues long. The CDR3 nucleotides read TGTGCCAGCAGCGACTCCGGGACAGCCTACGAGCAGTACTTC. Protein sequence: CASSDSGTAYEQYF. The whole variable domain, filled in from reference TRBV7-9 and TRBJ2-7, reads DTGVSQNPRHKITKRGQNVTFRCDPISEHNRLYWYRQTLGQGPEFLTYFQNEAQLEKSRLLSDRFSAERPKGSFSTLEIQRTEQGDSAMYLCASSDSGTAYEQYFGPGTRLTVT.

V and J are TRBV7-9 and TRBJ1-4; 7 bases agree with TRBD1. CDR1 is SEHNR, CDR2 FQNEAQ, per germline (reference sequence). CDR3 length: 15 amino acids. With V trimmed by 5 bases and J by 0 bases, 3 bases remained unmatched. The chain's CDR3 is CASSPGQTTNEKLFF. DNA of the CDR3: TGTGCCAGCAGCCCGGGACAGACAACTAATGAAAAACTGTTTTTT.

The chain recombines TRBV6-5 with TRBJ1-5; 7 bases fit TRBD1. V lost 4 bases and J lost 1; bases outside the gene matches: 4. Germline loops: CDR1 MNHEY, CDR2 SVGAGI. This CDR3 has 15 amino acids. The CDR3 coding sequence is TGTGCCAGCAGTTCTCGACAGGGAAGCAATCAGCCCCAGCATTTT. It codes for CASSSRQGSNQPQHF.

This clone was detected once. J is TRBJ1-2 and V is TRBV10-3; maybe TRBD1 (6 bases). Trimming took 10 bases from V and 4 from J, leaving 19 bases between them. Per the germline V gene, CDR1 is ENHRY and CDR2 is SYGVKD. This CDR3 has 14 residues. CDR3 DNA sequence: TGTGCCAGCAGCAACAAAGGACAGCTCTATGGCTACACCTTC. Translated, it gives CASSNKGQLYGYTF.

This chain joins TRBV7-8 and TRBJ2-7; D possibly matches TRBD1 or TRBD2 (7 bases each). Germline V lookup: CDR1 SGHVS, CDR2 FQNEAQ. The V end was cut by 2 bases, the J end by 3 bases, with 14 bases between. This CDR3 comprises 15 residues. CDR3 coding DNA: TGTGCCAGCAGCTTACATCAGGGGGGGTTCTACGAGCAGTACTTC. Protein product: CASSLHQGGFYEQYF. Complete variable domain (other parts from reference TRBV7-8 and TRBJ2-7): GAGVSQSPRYKVAKRGQDVALRCDPISGHVSLFWYQQALGQGPEFLTYFQNEAQLDKSGLPSDRFFAERPEGSVSTLKIQRTQQEDSAVYLCASSLHQGGFYEQYFGPGTRLTVT.

This clone was counted only a few times. The J gene is TRBJ2-1, the V gene TRBV7-9, with TRBD2 identical over 8 bases. V dropped 2 bases and J dropped 5; count of bases not matched to a gene: 8. The CDR3 length is 16 residues. Germline CDR1 reads SEHNR; CDR2 reads FQNEAQ (reference sequence). The CDR3 is CASSLRAGGINNEQFF. CDR3 in DNA: TGTGCCAGCAGCTTAAGGGCGGGGGGAATCAACAATGAGCAGTTCTTC.

The gene calls are TRBV6-1 and TRBJ2-7, with 7 nucleotides matching TRBD2. This CDR3 is built from 15 residues. Germline trimming cut 2 bases from V and 2 bases from J; bases unmatched to any gene: 6. Looked up from germline, CDR1 is MNHNS and CDR2 is SASEGT. This CDR3 is CASSEKVAGPYEQYF. The CDR3 nucleotides read TGTGCCAGCAGTGAAAAAGTAGCGGGCCCCTACGAGCAGTACTTC.

The chain employs TRBV2 and TRBJ1-1; D is ambiguous. The CDR3 runs to 12 residues. V lost 4 bases and J lost 2, with 5 bases in between. Per germline, CDR1 SNHLY and CDR2 FYNNEI. This chain's CDR3 is CASSVRNTEAFF. Here the CDR3 DNA reads TGTGCCAGCAGTGTACGAAACACTGAAGCTTTCTTT.

V and J are TRBV5-6 and TRBJ1-2; the D is unclear. V was clipped by 0 bases and J by 7 bases, with 4 bases between them. Germline assignment: CDR1 SGHDT and CDR2 YYEEEE. The CDR3 is made up of 11 amino acids. The CDR3 nucleotides read TGTGCCAGCAGCTTGGGAGGTGGCTACACCTTC. It yields the protein CASSLGGGYTF.

This clone was seen only once. The chain joins TRBV7-9 to TRBJ2-1, with D perhaps TRBD1 (6 bases). V lost 5 bases to trimming and J lost 4 bases, with 18 bases between them. The CDR3 sequence is 16 residues long. Germline CDR1 and CDR2: SEHNR and FQNEAQ (reference sequence). For the CDR3, the DNA is TGTGCCAGCAGCGTCCTGACAGGAGCTACTTACAATGAGCAGTTCTTC. This translates into CASSVLTGATYNEQFF.

This chain links TRBV6-1 with TRBJ2-7, with TRBD2 matching 7 bases. Per the germline V gene, CDR1 is MNHNS and CDR2 is SASEGT. This CDR3 has 16 residues. J was trimmed by 6 bases and V by 2 bases; bases with no gene match: 13. The CDR3 coding sequence is TGTGCCAGCAGTGAATATGACGGGGGGTCCGGGGGCGAGCAGTACTTC. It translates to CASSEYDGGSGGEQYF.

This sequence joins TRBV7-9 and TRBJ1-5, with D maybe TRBD1 (6 bases). Between the trimmed V and J ends, which lost 5 bases and 9 bases, there was a span of 17 bases. Germline V gives CDR1 SEHNR, CDR2 FQNEAQ (reference sequence). The CDR3 runs 14 residues. CDR3 sequence: CASSRSDRTSPQHF. CDR3 bases: TGTGCCAGCAGCCGATCCGACAGGACTTCGCCCCAGCATTTT.

This rearrangement joins TRBV6-6 to TRBJ1-2; no firm D call. Trimming left V 3 bases short and J 8 bases short, with 13 bases between. The CDR3 is 13 amino acids. Germline loops: CDR1 MNHNY, CDR2 SVGAGI (reference sequence). Here the CDR3 reads CASSYQEHGGYTF. The CDR3 nucleotides read TGTGCCAGCAGTTATCAGGAGCACGGCGGCTACACCTTC.

This chain joins TRBV6-5 and TRBJ1-1; possible D gene TRBD1, 6 bases. Germline-derived CDR1 and CDR2 are MNHEY and SVGAGI. The ends were cut back, 10 bases at V and 1 base at J, with 19 bases in the middle. The CDR3 extends over 15 amino acids. CDR3 in amino acids: CATSLGGFRNTEAFF. The CDR3 region has the DNA TGTGCCACCTCCTTAGGGGGGTTTCGGAACACTGAAGCTTTCTTT.

V and J are TRBV7-9 and TRBJ1-5, with D maybe TRBD1 (6 bases). Trimming pared 1 base from V and 7 bases from J, leaving 8 bases between. Germline-derived CDR1 and CDR2 are SEHNR and FQNEAQ (reference sequence). This CDR3 spans 13 amino acids. CDR3 sequence reads: CASSLEGGQPQHF. In DNA form, the CDR3 reads TGTGCCAGCAGCTTAGAAGGGGGACAGCCCCAGCATTTT.

V gene TRBV5-1 combines with J gene TRBJ1-6; the D is unclear. Trimming removed 0 bases at V and 6 bases at J, with 10 bases between. Germline V gives CDR1 SGHRS, CDR2 YFSETQ. The CDR3 is made up of 15 amino acids. The CDR3 reads CASSLDAGINSPLHF. The CDR3 nucleotides are TGCGCCAGCAGCTTGGATGCAGGCATTAATTCACCCCTCCACTTT.

The genes are TRBV10-3 and TRBJ2-3; TRBD2 is a possible D gene (5 bases). Germline V gives CDR1 ENHRY, CDR2 SYGVKD. The CDR3 is made up of 15 amino acids. The V gene lost 4 bases and the J gene lost 2 bases, with 13 bases spanning the gap. CDR3 sequence: CAISGLLGFTDTQYF. CDR3 in DNA: TGTGCCATCAGTGGTTTACTAGGTTTCACAGATACGCAGTATTTT.

V gene TRBV4-2 combines with J gene TRBJ2-3, with 9 bases lining up with TRBD2. The CDR3 is made up of 20 amino acids. Germline V CDR1 and CDR2: LGHNA, YNFKEQ. V trimming: 0 bases; J trimming: 1 base; junction bases outside the gene matches: 14. CDR3 amino acids: CASSQDLAGASSPRTDTQYF. The CDR3 DNA reads as TGTGCCAGCAGCCAAGATTTAGCGGGGGCCTCCTCCCCCCGCACAGATACGCAGTATTTT.

J is TRBJ2-7 and V is TRBV2; D perhaps matches TRBD1 (7 bases). Between the trimmed V and J ends, which lost 6 bases and 7 bases, there was a span of 19 bases. The germline gives CDR1 SNHLY, CDR2 FYNNEI. The CDR3 has 14 amino acids. CDR3: CASSYRDSGGEQYF. The CDR3, as DNA: TGTGCCAGCAGCTACCGGGACAGTGGAGGGGAGCAGTACTTC.